These 20 T cell receptor beta chains originate from one sample sequenced in a study of shared clonotypes between healthy human individuals. TCRdb keeps only in-frame clones here, not all; method: immunoSEQ multiplex PCR. The data hold some 2,500,000 clones, with under 95% observed a single time. Material: naive CD4+ T cells from PBMCs. This sample's subset: CD45RA+ positively selected. These receptors originate from a young man in good health. Some clones in this sample may be carry-over from other donors' samples.

The chain combines TRBV15 with TRBJ1-4; the D is unclear. The CDR3 sequence is 15 residues long. CDR1 is LNHNV and CDR2 is YYDKDF in the germline V gene (reference sequence). V dropped 1 base and J dropped 5 bases, with 11 bases sitting between them. The DNA for the CDR3 is TGTGCCACCAGCAGAGGAGAAATCGGCAATGAAAAACTGTTTTTT. Protein sequence: CATSRGEIGNEKLFF.

V gene TRBV10-2 combines with J gene TRBJ2-1; 8 bases align to TRBD2. The CDR3 runs 15 residues. Germline CDR1 WSHSY, CDR2 SAAADI. With 10 bases clipped from V and 6 bases from J, the junction kept 14 bases outside the gene matches. The CDR3 spells CATRAGTSRINEQFF. The CDR3 bases are TGCGCCACCCGAGCGGGGACTAGTCGTATCAATGAGCAGTTCTTC.

The chain couples TRBV5-6 to TRBJ2-1; D remains unclear. Trimming removed 1 base at V and 0 bases at J, with 8 bases between. The CDR3 length is 15 residues. The germline V gene has CDR1 SGHDT and CDR2 YYEEEE. CDR3 residues: CASSLRRSSYNEQFF. The CDR3 DNA is TGTGCCAGCAGCTTGAGAAGGAGCTCCTACAATGAGCAGTTCTTC.

The chain combines TRBV30 with TRBJ2-7; 7 nucleotides align to TRBD1. Germline V gives CDR1 GTSNPN, CDR2 SVGIG (reference sequence). J was trimmed by 7 bases and V by 3 bases; bases with no gene match: 12. This CDR3 spans 14 amino acids. The CDR3 DNA reads TGTGCCTGGAGAGATAGGACAGGTCGTGGGGAGCAGTACTTC. Its protein is CAWRDRTGRGEQYF.

This clone has a single count. The chain is built from TRBV7-2 and TRBJ1-5; 7 nucleotides align to TRBD1. The J segment lost 2 bases and the V segment lost 4 bases, leaving 8 bases of the junction unmatched. Per the germline V gene, CDR1 is SGHTA and CDR2 is FQGNSA. The CDR3 sequence is 16 residues long. The CDR3 protein is CASSSPQGIGNQPQHF. DNA of the CDR3: TGTGCCAGCAGCTCTCCACAGGGGATAGGCAATCAGCCCCAGCATTTT.

The chain employs TRBV7-2 and TRBJ1-2; TRBD1 is a possible D gene (6 bases). Germline-derived CDR1 and CDR2 are SGHTA and FQGNSA. Trimming stripped 1 base from V and 2 bases from J, with 11 bases between. CDR3 length: 15 amino acids. DNA of the CDR3: TGTGCCAGCAGCTTAGTGCAGGGGCTGAACTATGGCTACACCTTC. This codes for CASSLVQGLNYGYTF.

The chain employs TRBV7-3 and TRBJ1-1, with TRBD1 matching 11 bases. J gave up 11 bases and V 5 bases, and 7 bases lay outside the gene matches. The germline V gene has CDR1 SGHTA and CDR2 FQGTGA. The CDR3 is made up of 13 amino acids. CDR3 in amino acids: CASSAGTGGMAFF. CDR3 bases: TGTGCCAGCAGCGCTGGGACAGGGGGGATGGCTTTCTTT.

The chain has TRBV5-1 and TRBJ1-5, with TRBD1 as a possible D gene (5 bases). The CDR3 contains 15 residues. V lost 0 bases and J 7 bases, leaving 14 bases between the germline ends. Looked up from germline, CDR1 is SGHRS and CDR2 is YFSETQ. The CDR3 DNA sequence: TGCGCCAGCAGCTTGGGGGGCGGTGCCGGCCAGCCCCAGCATTTT. It is translated as CASSLGGGAGQPQHF.

A single count supports this clone. The chain has TRBV6-6 and TRBJ1-5, with D hard to call. The CDR3 extends over 13 amino acids. CDR1 and CDR2 (germline): MNHNY, SVGAGI (reference sequence). Trimming removed 7 bases at V and 3 bases at J, with 10 bases between. The CDR3 reads CASTRQYNQPQHF. The CDR3 region has the DNA TGTGCCAGCACCCGTCAGTACAATCAGCCCCAGCATTTT.

This chain joins TRBV6-4 and TRBJ1-2, with D hard to call. This CDR3 has 14 residues. V lost 6 bases, J lost 4 bases, and 15 bases lay in between. Germline V gene lookup returns CDR1 MRHNA and CDR2 SNTAGT. This chain's CDR3 is CASRAGGTGYGYTF. The CDR3 DNA sequence: TGTGCCAGCAGAGCGGGAGGAACGGGCTATGGCTACACCTTC.

This clone was recorded only once. The chain has TRBV15 and TRBJ1-1; D not certain. V shed 2 bases and J shed 6 bases, with 19 bases lying between them. This CDR3 has 16 residues. Germline lookup yields CDR1 LNHNV and CDR2 YYDKDF (reference sequence). The CDR3 sequence: CATSRPGSGRLAEAFF. As DNA, the CDR3 is TGTGCCACCAGCAGACCTGGGTCGGGTCGTCTGGCTGAAGCTTTCTTT.

The J gene is TRBJ2-7, the V gene TRBV28; D assignment may be TRBD1 or TRBD2 (5 bases each). The CDR3 has 15 residues. CDR1 is MDHEN, CDR2 SYDVKM, per germline. The V end lost 6 bases, the J end lost 2 bases, and 17 bases lay between the germline ends. The CDR3 nucleotides read TGTGCCAGCAGATCCCTTCCGGGACGGACCTACGAGCAGTACTTC. It is translated as CASRSLPGRTYEQYF.

The rearrangement joins TRBV15 to TRBJ2-1, with 9 nucleotides matching TRBD1. Germline V gene lookup returns CDR1 LNHNV and CDR2 YYDKDF (reference sequence). This CDR3 is 15 amino acids long. Trimming took 3 bases from V and 0 from J; bases not matched to a gene: 0. CDR3 coding DNA: TGTGCCACCAGCAGGACAGGGGGCTCCTACAATGAGCAGTTCTTC. Translated, it gives CATSRTGGSYNEQFF.

Points on this clone: Other DNA sequences in the same sample also yield this CDR3. The CDR3 loop is CASSRDRGETQYF. The CDR3 DNA reads TGTGCCAGCAGCCGGGACAGGGGGGAGACCCAGTACTTC. The V gene is TRBV5-8, the J gene TRBJ2-5, with 11 nucleotides matching TRBD1. The CDR3 totals 13 residues. Germline trimming cut 4 bases from V and 5 bases from J; bases unmatched to any gene: 1. CDR1 is SGHTS, CDR2 YDEGEE, per germline.

This chain connects TRBV18 to TRBJ1-4; 7 bases line up with TRBD1. CDR1 is KGHSH, CDR2 LQKENI, per germline. The CDR3 contains 14 residues. The V and J ends lost 9 bases and 0 bases, in that order; junction bases with no gene match: 4. In DNA, the CDR3 is TGTGCCAGTCGGGACAGAACAACTAATGAAAAACTGTTTTTT. Its translation: CASRDRTTNEKLFF.

With respect to this clone: This CDR3 is also generated by other DNA sequences in the sample. The chain couples TRBV18 to TRBJ2-7, with 14 bases matching TRBD2. The germline V gene has CDR1 KGHSH and CDR2 LQKENI. This CDR3 is 16 amino acids long. The J segment lost 0 bases and the V segment lost 6 bases, leaving 4 bases of the junction unmatched. The CDR3 region is CASSPGLAGVSYEQYF. DNA of the CDR3: TGTGCCAGCTCTCCGGGACTAGCGGGGGTCTCCTACGAGCAGTACTTC.

The chain uses TRBV5-4 and TRBJ2-1; 9 nucleotides agree with TRBD1. The CDR3 is 14 residues long. Per the germline V gene, CDR1 is SGHNT and CDR2 is YYREEE (reference sequence). Losses at the gene ends were 4 bases for V and 5 bases for J; bases not matched to a gene: 4. The CDR3 region is CASSIWDRDNEQFF. CDR3 DNA: TGTGCCAGCAGCATATGGGACAGGGACAATGAGCAGTTCTTC.

This clone came up once. The chain is built from TRBV5-1 and TRBJ1-2; 9 bases map to TRBD1. This CDR3 contains 16 residues. V was clipped by 3 bases and J by 8 bases; unmatched bases: 14. Per germline, CDR1 SGHRS and CDR2 YFSETQ. CDR3 DNA: TGCGCCAGCAGCTCCCACGGCGGCCGGGACAGGGACGGCTACACCTTC. Protein product: CASSSHGGRDRDGYTF.

This clone was detected a few times. The J gene is TRBJ1-2, the V gene TRBV19; the match to TRBD1 covers 7 bases. The CDR3 has 14 amino acids. V lost 5 bases and J lost 5; bases outside the gene matches: 8. Germline lookup yields CDR1 LNHDA and CDR2 SQIVND (reference sequence). The CDR3 sequence: CASSSPGQHYGYTF. In DNA, the CDR3 is TGTGCCAGTAGTTCACCGGGACAGCATTATGGCTACACCTTC.

The chain links TRBV21-1 to TRBJ2-2; whether TRBD2, the table's D call, matches the DNA was not checked. TRBV21-1 is designated a pseudogene. The CDR3 length is 17 residues. The CDR3 here is CASSKAGRRVDTGELFF. In DNA form, the CDR3 reads TGTGCCAGCAGCAAAGCAGGGAGACGGGTGGACACCGGGGAGCTGTTTTTT.